This T cell receptor beta chain derives from a study of naive and memory T cell subsets. The trim removed 7 bases at V and 5 bases at J, leaving 11 bases unmatched. The germline CDR1 and CDR2 sequences are MNHEY and SVGEGT. CDR3 length: 15 amino acids. Two oligonucleotides, mixed equimolar, formed the beta constant-region primer covering TRBC1 and TRBC2. TCRdb recomputed calls from the UMI-ligation and nested PCR reads with MiXCR, one row per CDR3 protein. The sample records under 150,000 distinct CDR3 sequences, about a sixth being singletons. Sequenced input: naive CD4+ T cells from blood. This TCR was sampled from a human donor in good health. The chain employs TRBV6-2 or TRBV6-3 and TRBJ2-5; 9 bases line up with TRBD1. The CDR3 is CASTMRGQGFETQYF. CDR3 in DNA: TGTGCCAGCACAATGCGGGGACAGGGCTTTGAGACCCAGTACTTC.